Below are 14 T cell receptor beta chains sequenced from a single sample in a study of a mutant IDH1 vaccine in newly diagnosed glioma. No antigen has been assigned to these receptors. The repertoire was sequenced with immunoSEQ multiplex PCR; TCRdb's copy has only in-frame clones and lacks some. The data show 55,000 to 65,000 clones, under 90% seen once. Time point specified: week 35, safety follow-up. Every vaccination contained 300 ug of the mutant IDH1 20-mer peptide and was paired with topical imiquimod. This specimen was PBMCs, taken from a glioma patient whose treatment included an IDH1 peptide vaccine. The receptors shown here come from a man aged 30 to 39 with glioma.

This chain joins TRBV18 and TRBJ1-2; 7 nucleotides match TRBD1. V was pared by 2 bases and J by 2 bases, with 2 bases of the junction left unmatched. The CDR3 covers 14 residues. CDR1 is KGHSH and CDR2 is LQKENI in the germline V gene. The CDR3 loop reads CASSPGDRNYGYTF. Written as DNA, the CDR3 is TGTGCCAGCTCACCAGGGGACAGAAACTATGGCTACACCTTC.

J is TRBJ1-1 and V is TRBV19; tentative D call: TRBD1 (6 bases). Germline CDR1 and CDR2: LNHDA and SQIVND (reference sequence). The V gene lost 0 bases and the J gene lost 5 bases, with 16 bases spanning the gap. CDR3 size: 16 residues. The CDR3 loop is CASSIEYRAVRTEAFF. The CDR3 bases are TGTGCCAGTAGTATAGAGTACAGGGCGGTTAGGACTGAAGCTTTCTTT.

In its sample, this clone was seen a few times. V gene TRBV7-9 combines with J gene TRBJ1-1; D possibly corresponds to TRBD1 (5 bases). The CDR3 spans 14 residues. CDR1 and CDR2 (germline): SEHNR, FQNEAQ (reference sequence). With 3 bases removed from V and 1 base from J, the gap between germline ends came to 9 bases. The CDR3 is CASSFPDRNTEAFF. The DNA for the CDR3 is TGTGCCAGCAGCTTTCCCGACAGGAACACTGAAGCTTTCTTT.

The chain recombines TRBV6-1 with TRBJ2-1, with a possible D match to TRBD2 (6 bases). The CDR3 totals 14 residues. V lost 7 bases to trimming and J lost 6 bases, with 16 bases between them. Germline V gene lookup returns CDR1 MNHNS and CDR2 SASEGT. CDR3 DNA sequence: TGTGCCAGCAATAGCGGCCTCGGAGGCAATGAGCAGTTCTTC. Encoded protein: CASNSGLGGNEQFF.

The chain has TRBV7-9 and TRBJ1-1; 12 bases match TRBD1. Losses at the gene ends were 5 bases for V and 3 bases for J; bases not matched to a gene: 4. The CDR3 is made up of 15 amino acids. The germline V gene encodes CDR1 SEHNR and CDR2 FQNEAQ (reference sequence). The CDR3 loop is CASSRGQGAYTEAFF. The CDR3 bases are TGTGCCAGCAGCCGGGGACAGGGGGCCTACACTGAAGCTTTCTTT.

The chain recombines TRBV10-3 with TRBJ1-1, with 7 bases fitting TRBD1. Germline V gene lookup returns CDR1 ENHRY and CDR2 SYGVKD. Trimming at V came to 0 bases and at J to 1 base, leaving 8 bases not matched to a gene. This CDR3 is 17 amino acids long. The CDR3 DNA sequence: TGTGCCATCAGTGAGTCAGGACAGGCGGTGGGGAACACTGAAGCTTTCTTT. Translated, it gives CAISESGQAVGNTEAFF.

CDR3 nucleotide sequence: TGTGCCAGCAGCAGTGGATCGTTTAGCCGGGAGACCCAGTACTTC. Translating it yields CASSSGSFSRETQYF. This chain connects TRBV7-9 to TRBJ2-5, with D uncertain. CDR1 and CDR2 (germline): SEHNR, FQNEAQ (reference sequence). The CDR3 loop spans 15 amino acids. V dropped 5 bases and J dropped 5 bases, with 18 bases sitting between them.

The V and J genes are TRBV11-2 and TRBJ1-5; no definite D call. Trimming removed 2 bases from V and 5 bases from J, with 7 bases in between. The germline CDR1 and CDR2 sequences are SGHAT and FQNNGV. CDR3 length equals 13 residues. Written as DNA, the CDR3 is TGTGCCAGCAGCTTACTTGACCATCAGCCCCAGCATTTT. Amino acid sequence: CASSLLDHQPQHF.

The rearrangement links TRBV6-4 to TRBJ2-2, with 8 bases aligning to TRBD1. V shed 2 bases, J shed 1 base, and the junction held 0 bases outside the gene matches. Germline V gene lookup returns CDR1 MRHNA and CDR2 SNTAGT. The CDR3 runs to 15 residues. Here the CDR3 reads CASSDGTGNTGELFF. The DNA of the CDR3 is TGTGCCAGCAGTGACGGGACAGGGAACACCGGGGAGCTGTTTTTT.

The chain joins TRBV6-5 to TRBJ1-1; D not certain. The CDR3 runs to 15 residues. Trimming cost V 7 bases and J 1 base, with 16 bases left between them. CDR1 is MNHEY, CDR2 SVGAGI, per germline. The CDR3 DNA follows: TGTGCCAGCACTTTGTGGGGAGACTCGAACACTGAAGCTTTCTTT. Protein: CASTLWGDSNTEAFF.

The V gene is TRBV29-1, the J gene TRBJ1-4; no reliable D call. Germline assignment: CDR1 SQVTM and CDR2 ANQGSEA. The CDR3 is 15 amino acids. V lost 5 bases, J lost 8 bases, and 21 bases lay in between. The CDR3 here is CSVITDEALEEKLFF. In nucleotides, the CDR3 is TGCAGCGTTATAACCGATGAAGCCTTGGAGGAAAAACTGTTTTTT.

The CDR3 DNA follows: TGTGCCAGCAGTTACTCGAACAGGGGCCCATTCTATGGCTACACCTTC. It is translated as CASSYSNRGPFYGYTF. The chain combines TRBV6-5 with TRBJ1-2; TRBD1 agrees at 7 bases. The CDR3 runs 16 residues. CDR1 and CDR2 from the germline V gene are MNHEY and SVGAGI. V was clipped by 0 bases and J by 4 bases; unmatched bases: 8.

This clone was picked up a small number of times. The V and J genes are TRBV19 and TRBJ1-1; D unresolved. This CDR3 comprises 16 residues. V dropped 4 bases and J dropped 2 bases, with 17 bases sitting between them. Germline CDR1 and CDR2: LNHDA and SQIVND (reference sequence). In DNA form, the CDR3 reads TGTGCCAGTAGTAGTCCTCTCTCGTTAATCAACACTGAAGCTTTCTTT. Amino acid sequence: CASSSPLSLINTEAFF.

This clone has more than one count but fewer than ten. This chain connects TRBV29-1 to TRBJ1-5; 8 positions match TRBD1. With V trimmed by 4 bases and J by 4 bases, 6 bases remained unmatched. The CDR3 totals 14 residues. In germline, CDR1 is SQVTM, CDR2 ANQGSEA. The CDR3 DNA reads TGCAGCGTTGCTGACAGGGGTGGAAATCAGCCCCAGCATTTT. It is translated as CSVADRGGNQPQHF.